This T cell receptor beta chain was identified during a study of blood T cell repertoires in COVID-19. As processed by the authors: Reference gene primer amplification yielded estimated nucleated cell counts. Assay used: immunoSEQ multiplex PCR; TCRdb lists only in-frame clones, some missing. V and J calls and clone size are given by that table; D and trimming were obtained from the DNA. Of a few hundred thousand clones listed, 70% to 90% are singletons. Participants, about 18 to 90 years old, spanned 25 or so US areas. Exposed volunteers were people who met a COVID-19 case within 2 weeks before study entry. The ends were cut back, 0 bases at V and 3 bases at J, with 7 bases in the middle. This CDR3 has 14 amino acids. The germline gives CDR1 SGHTA, CDR2 FQGNSA.

This receptor was taken from a woman in her forties or fifties who had been exposed to COVID-19. This chain links TRBV7-2 with TRBJ2-3, with D hard to call. Material: PBMCs or T cells enriched from blood (not recorded which). CDR3 DNA: TGTGCCAGCAGCTTAGCGTCCAGGACAGATACGCAGTATTTT. It yields the protein CASSLASRTDTQYF. The full variable domain, in which reference TRBV7-2 and TRBJ2-3 provide the parts outside the CDR3, is GAGVSQSPSNKVTEKGKDVELRCDPISGHTALYWYRQSLGQGLEFLIYFQGNSAPDKSGLPSDRFSAERTGGSVSTLTIQRTQQEDSAVYLCASSLASRTDTQYFGPGTRLTVL.